This TCR beta chain came from a study of CD8+ T cells in alopecia areata. Across the study: Severity in treated patients was scored by percentage of scalp area affected.

The treatment was: oral pan-JAK inhibitor, 5-10 mg twice daily. Peripheral blood, together with lesional scalp punch biopsies, was collected from alopecia areata patients. This clone appeared once. Its antigen is undetermined. Findings and limits, study-wide: Expanded CD8+ clones among the top 100, as well as scalp clonality, were significantly decreased by tofacitinib.

Trimming took 1 base from V and 5 from J; bases not matched to a gene: 7. The CDR3 extends over 16 amino acids. CDR1 SGHAT and CDR2 FQNNGV come from the germline V gene. Reverse transcribed after extraction, RNA yielded cDNA as the sequencing template. The protocol was immunoSEQ multiplex PCR, while the TCRdb copy is restricted to in-frame clones and leaves out a portion. Seen here are roughly 200,000 clones, about 55% observed once, and the top ten hold about 10%. V is TRBV11-2 and J is TRBJ2-1, with 8 bases lining up with TRBD1. The source material was CD8+ T cells sorted from blood, sampled at week 24, from a patient treated with tofacitinib. The origin of this receptor is a human donor with alopecia areata. The CDR3 region has the DNA TGTGCCAGCAGCTTAGCCCAGGGGGCGGGCAACAATGAGCAGTTCTTC. Its translation is CASSLAQGAGNNEQFF.